Below, one T cell receptor (beta chain) is given with its context. Antigen specificity is unknown. These data come from a study of cytomegalovirus exposure and HLA in healthy donors. On the study more broadly: Around 89 million unique TCRs from HLA-typed donors made up an early data release. For the approximately 360 genotyped donors, 75% to 90% fell within the Caucasian-associated ancestry cluster. Findings of the study overall: High sensitivity and specificity were reportedly achieved when the classifier diagnosed cytomegalovirus status.

The V gene's germline CDR1 is SGHTA and CDR2 FQGNSA. V was pared by 2 bases and J by 4 bases, with 14 bases between. The CDR3 runs 15 residues. The study ran its PCR with 60 Vbeta and 13 Jbeta primers. Original methodology: In a later analysis, 80 million to 100 million unique TCR beta chains included roughly 11 million shared by two or more donors. Produced via immunoSEQ multiplex PCR; TCRdb's table is partial and in-frame only. V and J calls and clone size follow that table, whereas D and trimming were derived from the DNA. Here the sample spans hundreds of thousands of clones, 75% to 80% being singletons.

The rearrangement joins TRBV7-2 to TRBJ1-1; possible D gene TRBD1, 5 bases. Input material: PBMCs. This clonotype was obtained from a male donor in good health and CMV-seronegative. The CDR3, as DNA: TGTGCCAGCAGCTTATATTTAGGGGCCGGCACTGAAGCTTTCTTT. Its protein is CASSLYLGAGTEAFF.